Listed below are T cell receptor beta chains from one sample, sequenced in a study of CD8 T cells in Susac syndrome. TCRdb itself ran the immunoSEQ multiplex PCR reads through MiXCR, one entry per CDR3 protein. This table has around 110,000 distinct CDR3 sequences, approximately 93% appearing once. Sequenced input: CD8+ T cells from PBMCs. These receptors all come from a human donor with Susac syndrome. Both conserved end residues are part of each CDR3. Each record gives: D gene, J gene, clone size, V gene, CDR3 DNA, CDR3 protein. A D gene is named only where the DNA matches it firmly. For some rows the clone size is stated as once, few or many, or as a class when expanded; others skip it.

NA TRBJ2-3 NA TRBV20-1 TGCAGTGCTTCCCCTGGCGCGGCCGGCACAGATACGCAGTATTTT CSASPGAAGTDTQYF
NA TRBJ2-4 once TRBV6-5 TGTGCCAGCAGCTCAGGGAATAAGAACATTCAGTACTTC CASSSGNKNIQYF
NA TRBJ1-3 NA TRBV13 TGTGCCAGCAGCGATACGGGGAACTACGTTGGAAACACCATATATTTT CASSDTGNYVGNTIYF
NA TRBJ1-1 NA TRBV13 TGTGCCAGCAACACAATGGGGGGCGAAGCTTTCTTT CASNTMGGEAFF
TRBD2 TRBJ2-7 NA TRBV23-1 TGCGCCAGCAGTCAATCACTAGCGGGGGGGCCCTACGAGCAGTACTTC CASSQSLAGGPYEQYF
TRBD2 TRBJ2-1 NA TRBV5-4 TGTGCCAGCAGGAGACTAGCGGGGGGCGGGGATGAGCAGTTCTTC CASRRLAGGGDEQFF
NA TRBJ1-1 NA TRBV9 TGTGCCAGCAGTGGACAACAGAACACTGAAGCTTTCTTT CASSGQQNTEAFF
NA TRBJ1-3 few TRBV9 TGTGCCAGCAGCGGCTCTGGAAACACCATATATTTT CASSGSGNTIYF
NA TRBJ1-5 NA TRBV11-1 TGTGCCAGCAGCGAGCGACAGGCCGGGGTCTATCAGCCCCAGCATTTT CASSERQAGVYQPQHF
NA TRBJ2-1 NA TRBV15 TGTGCCACCAGCAGAACACGGAGCTCCTACAATGAGCAGTTCTTC CATSRTRSSYNEQFF
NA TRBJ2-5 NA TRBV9 TGTGCCAGCAGCGCACTCAGGGAGGCTGCCCAAGAGACCCAGTACTTC CASSALREAAQETQYF
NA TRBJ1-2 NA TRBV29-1 TGCAGCGTTGCTCAGGGCCCAGGCTACACCTTC CSVAQGPGYTF
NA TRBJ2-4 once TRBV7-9 TGTGCCAGCAGCTTAGTTCCAGGGATTGACATTCAGTACTTC CASSLVPGIDIQYF
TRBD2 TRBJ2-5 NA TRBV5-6 TGTGCCAGCAGCTTTCCCCGGGGGGGCCACCAAGAGACCCAGTACTTC CASSFPRGGHQETQYF
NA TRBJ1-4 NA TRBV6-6 TGTGCCAGCAGGATATTACCGGGGGATGAAAAACTGTTTTTT CASRILPGDEKLFF
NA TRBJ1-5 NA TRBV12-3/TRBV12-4 TGTGCCAGCAGTTCAGCATGGGGTGACAATCAGCCCCAGCATTTT CASSSAWGDNQPQHF
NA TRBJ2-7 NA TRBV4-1 TGCGCCAGCAGCCAGGCCGCCGGGACGGCTCAATACGAGCAGTACTTC CASSQAAGTAQYEQYF
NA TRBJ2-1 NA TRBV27 TGTGCCAGCAGTTTACCCAGGGCAGGCAATGAGCAGTTCTTC CASSLPRAGNEQFF
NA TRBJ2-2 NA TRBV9 TGTGCCAGCAGCGTAGCGTGGGGGTCGAGCGGGGAGCTGTTTTTT CASSVAWGSSGELFF
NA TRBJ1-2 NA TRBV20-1 TGCAGTGCTAGAGACCGGGGAGGGGGGGTTAGCTATGGCTACACCTTC CSARDRGGGVSYGYTF
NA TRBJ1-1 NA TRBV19 TGTGCCTCTGCCTACAGTTCGAACACTGAAGCTTTCTTT CASAYSSNTEAFF
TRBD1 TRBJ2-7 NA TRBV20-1 TGCAGTGCCCGAAACACTGACAGGGCGCCCTACGAGCAGTACTTC CSARNTDRAPYEQYF
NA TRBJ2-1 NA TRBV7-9 TGTGCCAGCAGCTTAGTGGCCGAGGGTCCCTACAATGAGCAGTTCTTC CASSLVAEGPYNEQFF
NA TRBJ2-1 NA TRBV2 TGTGCCAGCAGTGAAGGCGGGGTAAATGAGCAGTTCTTC CASSEGGVNEQFF
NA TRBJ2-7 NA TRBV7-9 TGTGCCAGCAGCTCCCACGTGGACAGAAGGGAATACGAGCAGTACTTC CASSSHVDRREYEQYF
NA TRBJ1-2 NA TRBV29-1 TGCAGCGTTGAAACTCGAAGCGGCTACACCTTC CSVETRSGYTF
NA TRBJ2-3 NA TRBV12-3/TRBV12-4 TGTGCCAGCAGTGAGGCCGGCAGGGGTGATACGCAGTATTTT CASSEAGRGDTQYF